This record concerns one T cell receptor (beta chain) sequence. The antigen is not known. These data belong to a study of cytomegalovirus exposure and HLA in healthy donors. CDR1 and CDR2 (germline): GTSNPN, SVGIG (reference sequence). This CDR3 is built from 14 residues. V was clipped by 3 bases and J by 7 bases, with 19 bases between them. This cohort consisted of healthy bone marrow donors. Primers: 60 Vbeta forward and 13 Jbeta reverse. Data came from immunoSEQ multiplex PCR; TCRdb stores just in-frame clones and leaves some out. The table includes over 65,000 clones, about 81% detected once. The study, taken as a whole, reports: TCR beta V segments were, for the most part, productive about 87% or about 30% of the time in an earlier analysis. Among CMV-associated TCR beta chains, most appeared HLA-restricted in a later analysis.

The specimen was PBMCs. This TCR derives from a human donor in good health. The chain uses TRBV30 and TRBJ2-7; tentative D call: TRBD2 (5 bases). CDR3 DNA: TGTGCCTGGAGCCCGCTAGTGCCAACGGGGGAGCAGTACTTC. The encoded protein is CAWSPLVPTGEQYF.